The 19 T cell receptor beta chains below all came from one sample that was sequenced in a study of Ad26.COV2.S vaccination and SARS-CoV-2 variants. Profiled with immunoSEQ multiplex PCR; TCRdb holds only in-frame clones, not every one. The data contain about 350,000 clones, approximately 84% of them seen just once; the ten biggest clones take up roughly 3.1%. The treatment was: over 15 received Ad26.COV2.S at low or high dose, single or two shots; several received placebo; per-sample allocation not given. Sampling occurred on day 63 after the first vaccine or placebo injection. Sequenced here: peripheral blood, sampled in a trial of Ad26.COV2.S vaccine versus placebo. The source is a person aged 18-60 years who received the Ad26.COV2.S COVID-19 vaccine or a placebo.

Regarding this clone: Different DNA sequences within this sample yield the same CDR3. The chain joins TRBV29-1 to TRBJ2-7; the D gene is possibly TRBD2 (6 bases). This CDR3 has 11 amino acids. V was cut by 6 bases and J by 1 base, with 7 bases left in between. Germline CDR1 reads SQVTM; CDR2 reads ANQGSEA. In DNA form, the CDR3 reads TGCAGCGTCGGGACTTCCTACGAGCAGTACTTC. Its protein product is CSVGTSYEQYF.

The CDR3 region has the DNA TGTGCCAGCAGTCCCTATGGGGGGAACTATGGCTACACCTTC. This sequence encodes CASSPYGGNYGYTF. V usage is TRBV6-5 and J usage is TRBJ1-2; the D gene is possibly TRBD1 (5 bases). This CDR3 is 14 amino acids long. V was clipped by 5 bases and J by 2 bases, with 12 bases between them. Germline assignment: CDR1 MNHEY and CDR2 SVGAGI.

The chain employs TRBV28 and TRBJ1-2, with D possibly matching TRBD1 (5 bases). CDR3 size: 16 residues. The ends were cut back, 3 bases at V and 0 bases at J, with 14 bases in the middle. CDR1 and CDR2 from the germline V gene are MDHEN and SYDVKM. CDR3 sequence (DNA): TGTGCCAGCAGTTTTTTAGGGGCCGTAGCTAACTATGGCTACACCTTC. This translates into CASSFLGAVANYGYTF.

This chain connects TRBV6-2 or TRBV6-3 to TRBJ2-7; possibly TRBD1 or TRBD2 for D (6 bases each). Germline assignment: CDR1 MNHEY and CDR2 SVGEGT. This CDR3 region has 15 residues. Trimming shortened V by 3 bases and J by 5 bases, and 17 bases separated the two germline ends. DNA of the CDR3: TGTGCCAGCAGTTATCGGAGGGGGGAAGACGACGAGCAGTACTTC. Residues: CASSYRRGEDDEQYF.

CDR3 sequence (DNA): TGTGCCAGCATGGGGGCAAGCTTTCCCTTCGAGGGGACCGGGGAGCTGTTTTTT. Translating gives CASMGASFPFEGTGELFF. The chain has TRBV28 and TRBJ2-2, with a possible D match to TRBD1 (6 bases). Germline-derived CDR1 and CDR2 are MDHEN and SYDVKM. Trimming took 7 bases from V and 5 from J, leaving 26 bases between them. CDR3 size: 18 residues.

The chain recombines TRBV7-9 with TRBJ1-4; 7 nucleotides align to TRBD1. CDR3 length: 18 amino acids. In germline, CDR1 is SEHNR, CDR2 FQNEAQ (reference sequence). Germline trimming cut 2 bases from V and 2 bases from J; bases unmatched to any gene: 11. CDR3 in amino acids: CASSLTGGGERTNEKLFF. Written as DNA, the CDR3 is TGTGCCAGCAGCTTAACCGGAGGGGGCGAGCGGACTAATGAAAAACTGTTTTTT.

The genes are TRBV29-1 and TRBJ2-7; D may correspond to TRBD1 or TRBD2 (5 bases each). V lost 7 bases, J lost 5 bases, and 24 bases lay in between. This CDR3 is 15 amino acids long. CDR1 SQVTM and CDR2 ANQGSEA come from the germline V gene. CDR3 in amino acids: CSAAGTKKGPDEQYF. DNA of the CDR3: TGCAGCGCCGCCGGGACCAAAAAAGGGCCGGACGAGCAGTACTTC.

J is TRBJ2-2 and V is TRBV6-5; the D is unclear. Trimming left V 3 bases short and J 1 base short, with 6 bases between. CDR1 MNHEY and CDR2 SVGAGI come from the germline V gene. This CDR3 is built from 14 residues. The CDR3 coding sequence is TGTGCCAGCAGTTATAACCGGAACACCGGGGAGCTGTTTTTT. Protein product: CASSYNRNTGELFF.

The CDR3 spells CASSQEIFGGETQYF. In nucleotides, the CDR3 is TGTGCCAGCAGCCAAGAAATCTTCGGGGGTGAGACCCAGTACTTC. This rearrangement joins TRBV14 to TRBJ2-5; a weak D match, TRBD2 (6 bases). The CDR3 extends over 15 amino acids. The ends were cut back, 0 bases at V and 5 bases at J, with 13 bases in the middle. Germline lookup yields CDR1 SGHDN and CDR2 FVKESK. Combining the CDR3 with reference TRBV14 and TRBJ2-5 gives the whole variable domain EAGVTQFPSHSVIEKGQTVTLRCDPISGHDNLYWYRRVMGKEIKFLLHFVKESKQDESGMPNNRFLAERTGGTYSTLKVQPAELEDSGVYFCASSQEIFGGETQYFGPGTRLLVL.

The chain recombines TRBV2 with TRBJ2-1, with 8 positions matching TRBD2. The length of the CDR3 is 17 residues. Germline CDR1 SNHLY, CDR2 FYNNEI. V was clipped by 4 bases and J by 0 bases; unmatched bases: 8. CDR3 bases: TGTGCCAGCAGTGCCCTTAGCGGGGCCCCCTCCTACAATGAGCAGTTCTTC. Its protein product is CASSALSGAPSYNEQFF.

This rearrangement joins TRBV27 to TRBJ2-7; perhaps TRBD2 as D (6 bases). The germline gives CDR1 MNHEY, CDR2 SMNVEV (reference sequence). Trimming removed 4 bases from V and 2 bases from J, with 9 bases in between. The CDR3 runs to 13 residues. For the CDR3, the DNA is TGTGCCAGCAGTTGGAGGGCAGCCTACGAGCAGTACTTC. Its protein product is CASSWRAAYEQYF.

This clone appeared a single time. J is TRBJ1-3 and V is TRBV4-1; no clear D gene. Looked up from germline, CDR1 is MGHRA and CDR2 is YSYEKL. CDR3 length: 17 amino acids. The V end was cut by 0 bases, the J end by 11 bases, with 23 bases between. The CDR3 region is CASSQETHKVPLAPIYF. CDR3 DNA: TGCGCCAGCAGCCAAGAGACCCACAAGGTACCGCTCGCCCCCATATATTTT.

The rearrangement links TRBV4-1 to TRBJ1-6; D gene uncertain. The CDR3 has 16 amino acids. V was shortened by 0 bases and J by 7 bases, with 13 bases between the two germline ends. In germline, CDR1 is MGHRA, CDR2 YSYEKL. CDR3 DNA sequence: TGCGCCAGCAGCCAAGATAGGTGGCAGGCAAATTCACCCCTCCACTTT. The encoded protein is CASSQDRWQANSPLHF.

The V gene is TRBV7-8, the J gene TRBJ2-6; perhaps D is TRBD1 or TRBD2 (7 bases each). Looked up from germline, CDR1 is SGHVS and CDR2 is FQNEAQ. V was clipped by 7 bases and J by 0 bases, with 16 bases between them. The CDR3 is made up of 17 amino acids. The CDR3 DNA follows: TGTGCCAGCAAGGGTACAGGGGAGGGCTCTGGGGCCAACGTCCTGACTTTC. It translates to CASKGTGEGSGANVLTF.

The CDR3 reads CASSAVPGLFWTDTQYF. The CDR3, as DNA: TGTGCCAGCAGCGCCGTACCGGGACTTTTTTGGACAGATACGCAGTATTTT. The V and J genes are TRBV9 and TRBJ2-3, with D possibly TRBD2 on 6 matching bases. This CDR3 has 17 amino acids. Between the trimmed V and J ends, which lost 3 bases and 3 bases, there was a span of 20 bases. CDR1 SGDLS and CDR2 YYNGEE come from the germline V gene.

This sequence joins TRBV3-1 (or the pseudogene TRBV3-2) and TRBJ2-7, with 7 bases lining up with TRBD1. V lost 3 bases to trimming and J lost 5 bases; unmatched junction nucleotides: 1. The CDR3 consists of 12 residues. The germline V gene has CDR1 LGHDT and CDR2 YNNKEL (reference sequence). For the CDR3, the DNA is TGTGCCAGCAGCCAGGGACAGAACGAGCAGTACTTC. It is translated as CASSQGQNEQYF.

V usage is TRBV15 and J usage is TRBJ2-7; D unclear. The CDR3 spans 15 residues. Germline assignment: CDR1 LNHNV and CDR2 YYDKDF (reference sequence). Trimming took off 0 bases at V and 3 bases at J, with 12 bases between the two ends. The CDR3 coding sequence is TGTGCCACCAGCAGAGATCCCGGTTTCAGCTACGAGCAGTACTTC. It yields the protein CATSRDPGFSYEQYF.

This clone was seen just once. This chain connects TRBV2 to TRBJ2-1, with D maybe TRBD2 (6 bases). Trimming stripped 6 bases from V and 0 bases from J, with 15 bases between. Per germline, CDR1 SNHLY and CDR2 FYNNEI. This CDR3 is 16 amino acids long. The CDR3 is CASSARGGASYNEQFF. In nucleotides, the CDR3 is TGTGCCAGCAGCGCCCGGGGCGGGGCCTCCTACAATGAGCAGTTCTTC.

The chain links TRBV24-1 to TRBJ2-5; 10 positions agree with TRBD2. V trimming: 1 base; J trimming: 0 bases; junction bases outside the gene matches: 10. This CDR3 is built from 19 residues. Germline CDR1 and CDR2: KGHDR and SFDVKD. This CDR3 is CATSDLQREGRGNQETQYF. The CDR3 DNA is TGTGCCACCAGTGATTTACAGCGGGAGGGCCGTGGGAACCAAGAGACCCAGTACTTC.